This TCR beta chain was recovered during a study of blood T cells in healthy people across ages. The CDR3 has 14 residues. Between the trimmed V and J ends, which lost 6 bases and 0 bases, there was a span of 12 bases. Per the germline V gene, CDR1 is LNHNV and CDR2 is YYDKDF (reference sequence). A second PCR, run for roughly 7 to 11 cycles, used a sample-barcoded 5' primer plus a J-beta primer mix. TCRdb itself ran the 5' RACE reads through MiXCR, one entry per CDR3 protein. Among some 1.4 million distinct CDR3 sequences, roughly 40% were seen once, and the ten largest hold 7% to 9%. Sequenced material: blood. The clonotype was recovered from a woman in her late teens or twenties in good health. This sequence joins TRBV15 and TRBJ2-7; D unresolved. The CDR3 DNA sequence: TGTGCCACCAGTACCCAGAGCACCTCCTACGAGCAGTACTTC. Translation gives CATSTQSTSYEQYF.